This TCR beta chain stems from a study of blood T cell repertoires in COVID-19. Background on the study: COVID-19 samples from acute and convalescent phases originated in the United States, Italy and Spain. PBMCs, B-cell-depleted T cells, or T cells were the source of the cDNA or gDNA that made up the material.

As originally analysed: Reference gene primer amplification gave nucleated cell count estimates. Only in-frame clones appear in the TCRdb table, and some are missing; sequencing was by immunoSEQ multiplex PCR. From that table come the V and J calls and clone size; the DNA was used to work out D and trimming. The repertoire holds 250,000 or so clones, 84% seen once, with around 4.2% in the top ten. Trimming took 4 bases from V and 5 from J; bases not matched to a gene: 13. The germline V gene has CDR1 MDHEN and CDR2 SYDVKM. The CDR3 spans 17 residues. The sample comprised peripheral blood. The chain joins TRBV28 to TRBJ2-2; TRBD2 agrees at 7 bases. The source is a man in his sixties with acute or convalescent COVID-19. The CDR3 spells CASSSPFSGKGTGELFF. The CDR3 bases are TGTGCCAGCAGTTCCCCTTTCAGCGGGAAGGGGACCGGGGAGCTGTTTTTT.